The 21 T cell receptor beta chains listed next were all sequenced from one sample in a study of blood T cell repertoires in COVID-19. Repertoires were generated with immunoSEQ multiplex PCR, while TCRdb's copy carries only in-frame clones and drops some. In the table there are about 120,000 clones, about 85% of which are singletons. The sequencing input was peripheral blood. These receptors all stem from a man older than 75 with active or convalescent COVID-19.

The V call is TRBV24-1, the J call TRBJ2-7, with D possibly TRBD2 on 5 matching bases. V was cut by 4 bases and J by 2 bases, with 23 bases left in between. Germline-derived CDR1 and CDR2 are KGHDR and SFDVKD. The CDR3 length is 18 residues. Here the CDR3 DNA reads TGTGCCACCAGTGACTCCTTCTCCGGGATCAAGGAACCCTACGAGCAGTACTTC. Encoded protein: CATSDSFSGIKEPYEQYF.

This chain uses TRBV4-3 with TRBJ2-7; 10 nucleotides agree with TRBD1. Germline CDR1 and CDR2: LGHNA and YSLEER. The CDR3 is made up of 14 amino acids. After removal of 4 bases from V and 3 bases from J, the junction contained 3 bases not matched to a gene. CDR3 region: CASSPGTGDYEQYF. DNA of the CDR3: TGCGCCAGCAGCCCCGGGACAGGGGACTACGAGCAGTACTTC.

This chain uses TRBV19 with TRBJ2-5; D is possibly TRBD2 (6 bases). Germline CDR1 is LNHDA and CDR2 is SQIVND (reference sequence). Trimming pared 4 bases from V and 4 bases from J, leaving 19 bases between. The CDR3 is 16 amino acids. CDR3 bases: TGTGCCAGTAGTAGCCGGAGGGCGGTGGGCGTAGAGACCCAGTACTTC. It yields the protein CASSSRRAVGVETQYF.

This chain uses TRBV7-3 with TRBJ2-7; D ambiguous. This CDR3 is 14 amino acids long. Germline V CDR1 and CDR2: SGHTA, FQGTGA. Trimming stripped 4 bases from V and 2 bases from J, with 12 bases between. The CDR3 sequence is CASSSAGPTYEQYF. CDR3 bases: TGTGCCAGCAGCTCTGCCGGTCCGACCTACGAGCAGTACTTC.

This chain uses TRBV18 with TRBJ2-3; tentatively, D is TRBD1 (6 bases). CDR1 and CDR2 (germline): KGHSH, LQKENI. CDR3 size: 16 residues. The V end lost 4 bases, the J end lost 3 bases, and 17 bases lay between the germline ends. The CDR3 nucleotides are TGTGCCAGCTCACAAGGTCAAGGGGGTCGGACAGATACGCAGTATTTT. The encoded protein is CASSQGQGGRTDTQYF.

V usage is TRBV2 and J usage is TRBJ2-5; D remains ambiguous. Germline CDR1 is SNHLY and CDR2 is FYNNEI. This CDR3 contains 10 residues. With 8 bases removed from V and 5 bases from J, the gap between germline ends came to 6 bases. CDR3 protein: CASAQETQYF. The CDR3, as DNA: TGTGCCAGCGCCCAGGAGACCCAGTACTTC.

This chain uses TRBV19 with TRBJ2-7; 8 bases match TRBD2. CDR3 size: 14 residues. The germline gives CDR1 LNHDA, CDR2 SQIVND (reference sequence). Trimming removed 7 bases from V and 3 bases from J; junction bases left unmatched: 8. CDR3 coding DNA: TGTGCCAGTAAAACGACTAGCGCGGGCTACGAGCAGTACTTC. It is translated as CASKTTSAGYEQYF.

CDR3 coding DNA: TGTGCCAGCAGAAAACAGGGAGAGGAAAAACTGTTTTTT. It codes for CASRKQGEEKLFF. This chain joins TRBV11-1 and TRBJ1-4, with a tentative D call TRBD1 (6 bases). Trimming cost V 6 bases and J 8 bases, with 13 bases left between them. CDR1 is SGHAT, CDR2 FQDESV, per germline (reference sequence). The CDR3 is 13 residues long. The full variable domain, completed using reference TRBV11-1 and TRBJ1-4, is EAEVAQSPRYKITEKSQAVAFWCDPISGHATLYWYRQILGQGPELLVQFQDESVVDDSQLPKDRFSAERLKGVDSTLKIQPAELGDSAMYLCASRKQGEEKLFFGSGTQLSVL.

CDR3 sequence: CATSRVGFTSSYNEQFF. CDR3 nucleotides: TGTGCCACCAGCAGAGTGGGCTTTACGAGCTCCTACAATGAGCAGTTCTTC. J is TRBJ2-1 and V is TRBV15; D is undetermined. The germline V and J ends were trimmed by 1 base and 0 bases, with 13 bases remaining between them. The CDR3 totals 17 residues. The V gene's germline CDR1 is LNHNV and CDR2 YYDKDF (reference sequence).

V gene TRBV9 combines with J gene TRBJ2-6; perhaps TRBD1 as D (6 bases). Trimming stripped 4 bases from V and 0 bases from J, with 11 bases between. CDR3 size: 16 residues. The V gene's germline CDR1 is SGDLS and CDR2 YYNGEE. The CDR3 reads CASSFSGASGANVLTF. The CDR3 nucleotides read TGTGCCAGCAGCTTCTCAGGGGCCTCTGGGGCCAACGTCCTGACTTTC. The full variable domain, rest sourced from reference TRBV9 and TRBJ2-6, is DSGVTQTPKHLITATGQRVTLRCSPRSGDLSVYWYQQSLDQGLQFLIQYYNGEERAKGNILERFSAQQFPDLHSELNLSSLELGDSALYFCASSFSGASGANVLTFGAGSRLTVL.

V is TRBV11-2 and J is TRBJ2-5; possible D gene TRBD1, 6 bases. The CDR3 covers 13 residues. Deletions cut 3 bases from V and 5 bases from J, with 10 bases between. Germline CDR1 is SGHAT and CDR2 is FQNNGV. The CDR3 nucleotides are TGTGCCAGCAGCTTCACAGGGACGGAGACCCAGTACTTC. This gives the protein CASSFTGTETQYF.

V gene TRBV5-1 combines with J gene TRBJ2-3; the match to TRBD2 covers 9 bases. Germline V gene data show CDR1 as SGHRS and CDR2 as YFSETQ. The CDR3 runs to 17 residues. The V segment lost 2 bases and the J segment 2 bases; nucleotides outside the gene matches: 9. The CDR3 DNA reads TGCGCCAGCAGCTTCTCTAGCGGGGCCCTTAACACAGATACGCAGTATTTT. Translated, it gives CASSFSSGALNTDTQYF.

The DNA of the CDR3 is TGTGCCAGCAGCCAACACGGGACAGGGGCCTACGAGCAGTACTTC. Amino acid sequence: CASSQHGTGAYEQYF. V and J are TRBV14 and TRBJ2-7; 10 bases are shared with TRBD1. V dropped 2 bases and J dropped 2; count of bases not matched to a gene: 3. Germline V gives CDR1 SGHDN, CDR2 FVKESK. This CDR3 is 15 amino acids long.

The count of this clone is one. This sequence joins TRBV7-9 and TRBJ1-2; D might be TRBD1 (5 bases). The CDR3 is made up of 12 amino acids. CDR1 is SEHNR and CDR2 is FQNEAQ in the germline V gene (reference sequence). The germline V and J ends were trimmed by 3 bases and 7 bases, with 9 bases remaining between them. CDR3 amino acids: CASSFTGFGYTF. CDR3 nucleotide sequence: TGTGCCAGCAGCTTTACAGGTTTTGGCTACACCTTC.

This chain links TRBV19 with TRBJ2-7; 12 bases map to TRBD2. The CDR3 loop spans 14 amino acids. CDR1 and CDR2 from the germline V gene are LNHDA and SQIVND (reference sequence). V dropped 6 bases and J dropped 4; count of bases not matched to a gene: 4. This CDR3 is CASRLTSGSYEQYF. DNA of the CDR3: TGTGCCAGTAGGCTGACTAGCGGGAGTTACGAGCAGTACTTC.

The chain uses TRBV14 and TRBJ2-1; 7 nucleotides line up with TRBD2. The V and J ends lost 6 bases and 0 bases, in that order; junction bases with no gene match: 5. Germline CDR1 and CDR2: SGHDN and FVKESK. The CDR3 runs to 15 residues. The CDR3 DNA sequence: TGTGCCAGCAGGGATACTAGCGCCTCCTACAATGAGCAGTTCTTC. As protein: CASRDTSASYNEQFF. Together with reference TRBV14 and TRBJ2-1, the CDR3 gives the full variable domain: EAGVTQFPSHSVIEKGQTVTLRCDPISGHDNLYWYRRVMGKEIKFLLHFVKESKQDESGMPNNRFLAERTGGTYSTLKVQPAELEDSGVYFCASRDTSASYNEQFFGPGTRLTVL.

This chain joins TRBV5-4 and TRBJ1-1; 7 positions match TRBD1. The CDR3 contains 16 residues. V was clipped by 4 bases and J by 0 bases; unmatched bases: 9. Germline CDR1 SGHNT, CDR2 YYREEE (reference sequence). The CDR3 reads CASSPTVTGMNTEAFF. DNA of the CDR3: TGTGCCAGCAGCCCAACTGTGACAGGGATGAACACTGAAGCTTTCTTT. The whole variable domain, remainder taken from reference TRBV5-4 and TRBJ1-1, is ETGVTQSPTHLIKTRGQQVTLRCSSQSGHNTVSWYQQALGQGPQFIFQYYREEENGRGNFPPRFSGLQFPNYSSELNVNALELDDSALYLCASSPTVTGMNTEAFFGQGTRLTVV.

This chain joins TRBV28 and TRBJ2-3, with D perhaps TRBD2 (6 bases). This CDR3 contains 14 residues. V was trimmed by 3 bases and J by 2 bases, leaving 9 bases between them. Germline CDR1 reads MDHEN; CDR2 reads SYDVKM. The CDR3, as DNA: TGTGCCAGCAGTTTCGGAGGGGCCACAGATACGCAGTATTTT. The encoded protein is CASSFGGATDTQYF.

This chain joins TRBV19 and TRBJ2-1, with 13 bases matching TRBD2. J gave up 6 bases and V 6 bases, and 11 bases lay outside the gene matches. From germline, CDR1 is LNHDA and CDR2 SQIVND (reference sequence). The CDR3 runs 17 residues. The CDR3 DNA is TGTGCCAGTAGCGACTCGACTAGCGGGAGGTTAGGCAATGAGCAGTTCTTC. As protein: CASSDSTSGRLGNEQFF.

Only one count was recorded for this clone. This chain connects TRBV7-6 to TRBJ2-7; 9 positions agree with TRBD1. Germline trimming cut 1 base from V and 1 base from J; bases unmatched to any gene: 5. Germline CDR1 reads SGHVS; CDR2 reads FNYEAQ. This CDR3 region has 16 residues. The CDR3 sequence is CASSLGPGQGSYEQYF. The CDR3 coding sequence is TGTGCCAGCAGCTTAGGGCCGGGACAGGGTTCCTACGAGCAGTACTTC.

The V and J genes are TRBV6-5 and TRBJ1-2, with 7 bases identical to TRBD1. Losses at the gene ends were 6 bases for V and 8 bases for J; bases not matched to a gene: 9. Germline V CDR1 and CDR2: MNHEY, SVGAGI. The CDR3 runs to 13 residues. The DNA of the CDR3 is TGTGCCAGCAGGCCCGGGACAGAAAGCGGCTACACCTTC. Its protein product is CASRPGTESGYTF.